The 7 T cell receptor beta chains reported below all come from one sample, sequenced in a study of cytomegalovirus exposure and HLA in healthy donors. The PCR contained 60 Vbeta and 13 Jbeta primers. Sequencing was performed with immunoSEQ multiplex PCR; in TCRdb, only in-frame clones are kept and a portion is missing. This sample yields about 52,000 clones, of which around three fifths are seen a single time; over 9.5% belongs to the top ten. The specimen was PBMCs. These TCRs come from a human donor in good health.

The rearrangement uses TRBV5-1 and TRBJ2-7, with TRBD2 as a possible D gene (5 bases). The CDR3 has 12 residues. With 1 base removed from V and 4 bases from J, the gap between germline ends came to 6 bases. Germline V CDR1 and CDR2: SGHRS, YFSETQ. CDR3: CASSLTSYEQYF. CDR3 coding DNA: TGCGCCAGCAGCTTGACTAGTTACGAGCAGTACTTC.

This clone occurred a few times. J is TRBJ2-7 and V is TRBV6-1; TRBD1 matches 8 bases. The trim removed 4 bases at V and 0 bases at J, leaving 5 bases unmatched. Germline CDR1 is MNHNS and CDR2 is SASEGT. The CDR3 has 15 residues. CDR3 nucleotide sequence: TGTGCCAGCAGTGCCGGACAGGGTAGCTCCTACGAGCAGTACTTC. Translating gives CASSAGQGSSYEQYF.

The CDR3 DNA is TGTGCCAGCACCTCTGCAGGGGGGTGGCAAGAGACCCAGTACTTC. Translation: CASTSAGGWQETQYF. V is TRBV28 and J is TRBJ2-5; possibly TRBD1 for D (7 bases). Germline CDR1 is MDHEN and CDR2 is SYDVKM. The V end was cut by 7 bases, the J end by 2 bases, with 17 bases between. The CDR3 consists of 15 residues.

This chain joins TRBV29-1 and TRBJ1-1; D perhaps matches TRBD1 (5 bases). The germline V gene encodes CDR1 SQVTM and CDR2 ANQGSEA. Trimming removed 3 bases from V and 11 bases from J, with 16 bases in between. The CDR3 is 12 residues long. CDR3 sequence reads: CSVDSDRTLAFF. In nucleotides, the CDR3 is TGCAGCGTTGACTCTGACAGAACTCTGGCTTTCTTT. Together with reference TRBV29-1 and TRBJ1-1, the CDR3 gives the full variable domain: SAVISQKPSRDICQRGTSLTIQCQVDSQVTMMFWYRQQPGQSLTLIATANQGSEATYESGFVIDKFPISRPNLTFSTLTVSNMSPEDSSIYLCSVDSDRTLAFFGQGTRLTVV.

V is TRBV19 and J is TRBJ2-5; TRBD1 aligns across 9 bases. The CDR3 runs 16 residues. Trimming cost V 1 base and J 4 bases; bases outside gene matches: 7. CDR1 is LNHDA, CDR2 SQIVND, per germline (reference sequence). DNA for the CDR3: TGTGCCAGTAGTATAGCAAAGGGACAGGGTACAGAGACCCAGTACTTC. This encodes CASSIAKGQGTETQYF.

The chain couples TRBV7-2 to TRBJ1-6; D is unclear. V was trimmed by 5 bases and J by 6 bases, leaving 17 bases between them. CDR1 and CDR2 (germline): SGHTA, FQGNSA. The CDR3 covers 16 residues. CDR3 sequence reads: CASSTRGSGGNSPLHF. CDR3 nucleotide sequence: TGTGCCAGCAGCACCCGCGGTTCGGGTGGTAATTCACCCCTCCACTTT. The whole variable domain, filled in from reference TRBV7-2 and TRBJ1-6, reads GAGVSQSPSNKVTEKGKDVELRCDPISGHTALYWYRQSLGQGLEFLIYFQGNSAPDKSGLPSDRFSAERTGGSVSTLTIQRTQQEDSAVYLCASSTRGSGGNSPLHFGNGTRLTVT.

This chain links TRBV7-8 with TRBJ2-7, with D perhaps matching TRBD1 (5 bases). Per the germline V gene, CDR1 is SGHVS and CDR2 is FQNEAQ. Trimming took 1 base from V and 1 from J, leaving 14 bases between them. This CDR3 has 16 residues. The CDR3 DNA is TGTGCCAGCAGCTTAGGGTGGGCGACAGTTTCCTACGAGCAGTACTTC. It is translated as CASSLGWATVSYEQYF.